Presented here are 7 T cell receptor beta chains from one specimen sequenced in a study of blood T cell repertoires in COVID-19. Profiled with immunoSEQ multiplex PCR; TCRdb holds only in-frame clones, not every one. The sample lists 100,000 to 150,000 clones; about 89% were seen once. The sample was peripheral blood. These receptors all come from a man aged 55-75 years with COVID-19, enrolled during active disease.

The gene calls are TRBV6-5 and TRBJ2-1, with 12 nucleotides matching TRBD2. Per germline, CDR1 MNHEY and CDR2 SVGAGI. V was clipped by 5 bases and J by 8 bases; unmatched bases: 4. This CDR3 is built from 14 residues. CDR3 sequence: CASSLRTSGDEQFF. The CDR3 DNA is TGTGCCAGCAGTCTACGGACTAGCGGGGATGAGCAGTTCTTC.

The gene calls are TRBV5-1 and TRBJ1-4; no clear D gene. Trimming left V 5 bases short and J 8 bases short, with 13 bases between. The CDR3 spans 13 residues. Germline CDR1 and CDR2: SGHRS and YFSETQ. CDR3: CASRREGREKLFF. CDR3 nucleotide sequence: TGCGCCAGCAGGCGGGAAGGAAGGGAAAAACTGTTTTTT. The full variable domain, its missing parts supplied by reference TRBV5-1 and TRBJ1-4, is KAGVTQTPRYLIKTRGQQVTLSCSPISGHRSVSWYQQTPGQGLQFLFEYFSETQRNKGNFPGRFSGRQFSNSRSEMNVSTLELGDSALYLCASRREGREKLFFGSGTQLSVL.

V and J are TRBV12-3 or TRBV12-4 and TRBJ1-2, with unresolved D. The V and J ends lost 5 bases and 6 bases respectively, with 10 bases between them. This CDR3 has 12 residues. The CDR3, as DNA: TGTGCCAGCAGTCCGTCCGGGGATGGCTACACCTTC. Translated: CASSPSGDGYTF.

CDR3 residues: CASSYSGGTQYF. As DNA, the CDR3 is TGTGCCAGCAGTTATTCAGGGGGTACGCAGTATTTT. The chain is built from TRBV7-2 and TRBJ2-3; 7 nucleotides agree with TRBD1. Germline values: CDR1 SGHTA, CDR2 FQGNSA. V trimming: 6 bases; J trimming: 8 bases; junction bases outside the gene matches: 5. The CDR3 spans 12 residues.

The genes are TRBV7-2 and TRBJ1-2; a possible D gene is TRBD1 (6 bases). The germline CDR1 and CDR2 sequences are SGHTA and FQGNSA. The CDR3 has 15 amino acids. V was pared by 4 bases and J by 4 bases, with 16 bases between. CDR3 loop: CASSSPGQLIYGYTF. DNA of the CDR3: TGTGCCAGCAGCTCCCCCGGACAGTTGATCTATGGCTACACCTTC.

J is TRBJ2-3 and V is TRBV3-1 (or the pseudogene TRBV3-2); TRBD2 is a possible D gene (7 bases). Trimming shortened V by 0 bases and J by 0 bases, and 19 bases separated the two germline ends. The germline V gene has CDR1 LGHDT and CDR2 YNNKEL (reference sequence). The CDR3 has 19 residues. CDR3 region: CASSQDSGRGLTSTDTQYF. DNA for the CDR3: TGTGCCAGCAGCCAAGATTCTGGGCGGGGGCTGACTAGCACAGATACGCAGTATTTT.

The DNA for the CDR3 is TGTGCCATCAAGACTAGCGGGGGGGAAGATACGCAGTATTTT. Translation gives CAIKTSGGEDTQYF. J is TRBJ2-3 and V is TRBV10-3, with 14 bases fitting TRBD2. CDR3 size: 14 residues. CDR1 is ENHRY, CDR2 SYGVKD, per germline. V was pared by 7 bases and J by 5 bases, with 2 bases of the junction left unmatched.